This T cell receptor (beta chain) was sequenced during a study of T cells in Graves' hyperthyroidism and ophthalmopathy. This CDR3 spans 15 amino acids. Germline loops: CDR1 SEHNR, CDR2 FQNEAQ (reference sequence). V lost 1 base to trimming and J lost 2 bases, with 12 bases between them. Template material for amplifying TCR beta CDR3 regions consisted of RNA transcripts. The HTBI primer set was used in a first-round RT-PCR of the TCR CDR3. TCRdb analysed the multiplex PCR reads with MiXCR anew, one entry per CDR3 protein. The sample includes almost 500,000 distinct CDR3 sequences, around a fifth of them seen just once.

The sequenced sample was blood. The receptor's source is a woman aged 70-85 years with Graves' ophthalmopathy. The V and J genes are TRBV7-9 and TRBJ2-7; tentative D call: TRBD1 (6 bases). In nucleotides, the CDR3 is TGTGCCAGCAGCTTAGTTCAGGGGCCGACCTACGAGCAGTACTTC. It codes for CASSLVQGPTYEQYF.